These 27 T cell receptor beta chains came from one sample sequenced in a study of PD-L1 blockade in urothelial cancer (dated 2017 in TCRdb). Libraries came from the immunoSEQ multiplex PCR assay. TCRdb retrieved this table from immuneACCESS and kept in-frame rearrangements only. Not all clones are present; in checked studies, unresolved V genes account for under half, and no reason is known for the remainder. The sample contains about 120,000 clones, around 93% of them found a single time. The ten largest clones take up around 4% of the sample. What this sample's time point label stands for: peripheral blood 6 weeks after treatment start. Sample: PBMCs, taken around atezolizumab (anti-PD-L1) treatment. The receptors were gathered from a man aged 55 to 70 with urothelial cancer.

The count of this clone is one. The rearrangement links TRBV5-1 to TRBJ2-5, with a weak D call TRBD2 (6 bases). Trimming took 2 bases from V and 2 from J, leaving 13 bases between them. This CDR3 region has 15 residues. Germline CDR1 SGHRS, CDR2 YFSETQ. CDR3: CASSLPAGTQETQYF. As DNA, the CDR3 is TGCGCCAGCAGCTTACCCGCGGGAACTCAAGAGACCCAGTACTTC.

The chain joins TRBV6-5 to TRBJ2-5, with 9 bases identical to TRBD1. The CDR3 is made up of 15 amino acids. CDR1 and CDR2 from the germline V gene are MNHEY and SVGAGI. Losses at the gene ends were 6 bases for V and 6 bases for J; bases not matched to a gene: 11. The chain's CDR3 is CASSPPGQGRKTQYF. The CDR3 DNA reads as TGTGCCAGCAGCCCTCCCGGACAGGGGAGGAAGACCCAGTACTTC.

This clone occurred once. The chain has TRBV2 and TRBJ2-5; 8 bases agree with TRBD2. J was trimmed by 4 bases and V by 7 bases; bases with no gene match: 14. Germline values: CDR1 SNHLY, CDR2 FYNNEI. This CDR3 is built from 16 residues. The CDR3 is CASTQRGGLAGETQYF. CDR3 coding DNA: TGTGCCAGCACTCAAAGGGGTGGGCTAGCGGGAGAGACCCAGTACTTC.

The DNA for the CDR3 is TGTGCCAGCAGCTCAGGACAGAATGAAAAACTGTTTTTT. It is translated as CASSSGQNEKLFF. This rearrangement joins TRBV7-3 to TRBJ1-4; weak D call: TRBD1 (6 bases). The CDR3 length is 13 residues. Per germline, CDR1 SGHTA and CDR2 FQGTGA. V shed 4 bases and J shed 5 bases, with 8 bases lying between them.

The chain is built from TRBV5-1 and TRBJ2-1; no clear D gene. CDR1 is SGHRS and CDR2 is YFSETQ in the germline V gene. This CDR3 region has 16 residues. The V and J ends lost 0 bases and 7 bases respectively, with 17 bases between them. CDR3 residues: CASSLANELLWNEQFF. The CDR3 nucleotides are TGCGCCAGCAGCTTGGCCAACGAGCTCCTTTGGAATGAGCAGTTCTTC. The entire variable domain, with the rest obtained from reference TRBV5-1 and TRBJ2-1, is as follows: KAGVTQTPRYLIKTRGQQVTLSCSPISGHRSVSWYQQTPGQGLQFLFEYFSETQRNKGNFPGRFSGRQFSNSRSEMNVSTLELGDSALYLCASSLANELLWNEQFFGPGTRLTVL.

The genes are TRBV5-4 and TRBJ2-5; 10 bases line up with TRBD1. With 3 bases clipped from V and 5 bases from J, the junction kept 7 bases outside the gene matches. This CDR3 region has 15 residues. Germline assignment: CDR1 SGHNT and CDR2 YYREEE (reference sequence). The CDR3, as DNA: TGTGCCAGCAGCTCCCGGGACAGGGGAGGCGAGACCCAGTACTTC. Residues: CASSSRDRGGETQYF.

The chain recombines TRBV10-2 with TRBJ1-5; D is ambiguous. Per germline, CDR1 WSHSY and CDR2 SAAADI. V was trimmed by 2 bases and J by 2 bases, leaving 10 bases between them. The CDR3 spans 15 residues. CDR3 in amino acids: CASSEVGTGNQPQHF. The DNA of the CDR3 is TGCGCCAGCAGTGAGGTCGGCACAGGCAATCAGCCCCAGCATTTT.

J is TRBJ2-7 and V is TRBV30; TRBD1 aligns across 8 bases. The germline V gene encodes CDR1 GTSNPN and CDR2 SVGIG (reference sequence). The trim removed 0 bases at V and 5 bases at J, leaving 3 bases unmatched. This CDR3 is 13 amino acids long. This CDR3 reads CAWSVFRGHEQYF. CDR3 in DNA: TGTGCCTGGAGTGTATTCAGGGGGCACGAGCAGTACTTC.

This clone has just one count. The chain couples TRBV20-1 to TRBJ2-5; D not certain. The length of the CDR3 is 11 residues. V shed 4 bases and J shed 5 bases, with 8 bases lying between them. Germline CDR1 reads DFQATT; CDR2 reads SNEGSKA (reference sequence). The CDR3 reads CSATIGETQYF. The DNA for the CDR3 is TGCAGTGCTACGATCGGTGAGACCCAGTACTTC.

The CDR3 DNA follows: TGTGCCAGTAGCCGAGGGGGACACCTCTACGAGCAGTACTTC. It is translated as CASSRGGHLYEQYF. This chain links TRBV19 with TRBJ2-7; D possibly corresponds to TRBD1 (6 bases). Germline values: CDR1 LNHDA, CDR2 SQIVND (reference sequence). V gave up 6 bases and J gave up 3 bases, with 15 bases separating them. The CDR3 contains 14 residues.

The chain employs TRBV7-2 and TRBJ1-1; D is possibly TRBD1 (6 bases). CDR1 is SGHTA, CDR2 FQGNSA, per germline. Trimming shortened V by 5 bases and J by 1 base, and 11 bases separated the two germline ends. There are 14 residues in the CDR3. CDR3 sequence: CASSPGHSNTEAFF. In DNA, the CDR3 is TGTGCCAGCAGCCCGGGACACTCGAACACTGAAGCTTTCTTT.

The rearrangement joins TRBV5-1 to TRBJ1-1; D ambiguous. V was cut by 5 bases and J by 4 bases, with 12 bases left in between. The CDR3 sequence is 13 residues long. Germline V CDR1 and CDR2: SGHRS, YFSETQ. The CDR3 loop is CASRSPRGTEAFF. The CDR3 coding sequence is TGCGCCAGCAGGTCCCCACGGGGCACTGAAGCTTTCTTT.

This rearrangement joins TRBV28 to TRBJ2-1; 10 bases align to TRBD1. The CDR3 is 16 residues long. The ends lost 6 bases at V and 2 bases at J; junction bases unmatched: 7. From germline, CDR1 is MDHEN and CDR2 SYDVKM. In DNA form, the CDR3 reads TGTGCCAGCAGCCCGGGACAGGGGACCACCTACAATGAGCAGTTCTTC. This sequence encodes CASSPGQGTTYNEQFF.

The genes are TRBV6-5 and TRBJ2-5; 10 bases agree with TRBD1. The CDR3 length is 15 residues. The J segment lost 5 bases and the V segment lost 5 bases, leaving 8 bases of the junction unmatched. Germline V CDR1 and CDR2: MNHEY, SVGAGI. The CDR3 bases are TGTGCCAGCAGTACCCCGGGACAGGGGATCGAGACCCAGTACTTC. This codes for CASSTPGQGIETQYF.

The chain has TRBV7-2 and TRBJ2-3; 11 nucleotides agree with TRBD2. Germline V gene sequence: CDR1 SGHTA, CDR2 FQGNSA. The CDR3 sequence is 17 residues long. Trimming at V came to 5 bases and at J to 0 bases, leaving 7 bases not matched to a gene. This CDR3 is CASSPRLAGTSTDTQYF. The CDR3 coding sequence is TGTGCCAGCAGCCCACGACTAGCGGGGACTAGCACAGATACGCAGTATTTT.

The genes are TRBV27 and TRBJ1-2; D gene uncertain. The CDR3 is 13 residues long. Germline values: CDR1 MNHEY, CDR2 SMNVEV (reference sequence). V was pared by 3 bases and J by 4 bases, with 9 bases between. CDR3 region: CASSFTGSYGYTF. CDR3 DNA: TGTGCCAGCAGTTTTACCGGGAGCTATGGCTACACCTTC.

The CDR3 DNA reads TGTGCCAGCCCTTCTTCCCGGGGGGGGCGAGGCCAAGAGACCCAGTACTTC. This gives the protein CASPSSRGGRGQETQYF. The chain links TRBV6-4 to TRBJ2-5, with TRBD2 matching over 8 bases. Trimming removed 8 bases from V and 1 base from J; junction bases left unmatched: 15. The V gene's germline CDR1 is MRHNA and CDR2 SNTAGT. The CDR3 has 17 amino acids.

The CDR3 bases are TGTGCCTGGACTCGGGAGGGAGGGGCACCGTTTTCCTACGAGCAGTACTTC. Protein sequence: CAWTREGGAPFSYEQYF. The rearrangement joins TRBV30 to TRBJ2-7, with 8 bases lining up with TRBD2. Trimming cost V 4 bases and J 1 base; bases outside gene matches: 15. The CDR3 runs to 17 residues. Germline lookup yields CDR1 GTSNPN and CDR2 SVGIG (reference sequence).

The chain recombines TRBV5-1 with TRBJ2-5; perhaps TRBD2 as D (5 bases). The CDR3 totals 14 residues. The V end lost 4 bases, the J end lost 2 bases, and 12 bases lay between the germline ends. Germline CDR1 is SGHRS and CDR2 is YFSETQ. The CDR3 spells CASSMTNLQETQYF. In DNA, the CDR3 is TGCGCCAGCAGCATGACTAACCTTCAAGAGACCCAGTACTTC.

This clone was detected only once. The chain has TRBV7-9 and TRBJ1-4, with D possibly matching TRBD1 (6 bases). Per germline, CDR1 SEHNR and CDR2 FQNEAQ (reference sequence). Trimming cost V 5 bases and J 6 bases, with 16 bases left between them. CDR3 size: 15 residues. The CDR3 region is CASSAYREGDEKLFF. The CDR3 nucleotides are TGTGCCAGCAGCGCCTACAGGGAAGGGGATGAAAAACTGTTTTTT.

This chain links TRBV2 with TRBJ2-5, with 7 bases fitting TRBD1. The CDR3 is made up of 16 amino acids. V lost 3 bases and J lost 5; bases outside the gene matches: 12. Germline V gene sequence: CDR1 SNHLY, CDR2 FYNNEI. As DNA, the CDR3 is TGTGCCAGCAGTGAGGATAACAACAGGGGATGGGAGACCCAGTACTTC. Translated, it gives CASSEDNNRGWETQYF.

This clone occurred a few times. The J gene is TRBJ1-1, the V gene TRBV2, with a possible D match to TRBD1 (5 bases). This CDR3 region has 12 residues. Germline CDR1 is SNHLY and CDR2 is FYNNEI. Trimming left V 9 bases short and J 5 bases short, with 13 bases between. CDR3 region: CARVDSLTEAFF. CDR3 nucleotide sequence: TGTGCCAGGGTCGACAGCCTTACTGAAGCTTTCTTT. Full variable domain (remainder filled in from reference TRBV2 and TRBJ1-1): EPEVTQTPSHQVTQMGQEVILRCVPISNHLYFYWYRQILGQKVEFLVSFYNNEISEKSEIFDDQFSVERPDGSNFTLKIRSTKLEDSAMYFCARVDSLTEAFFGQGTRLTVV.

The genes are TRBV19 and TRBJ2-1; 7 bases line up with TRBD1. CDR1 and CDR2 from the germline V gene are LNHDA and SQIVND (reference sequence). V shed 5 bases and J 6 bases; nucleotides not matched to a gene: 4. The CDR3 is 13 residues long. The CDR3 region is CASSSGTANEQFF. In DNA, the CDR3 is TGTGCCAGTAGTTCGGGGACAGCCAATGAGCAGTTCTTC.

The chain joins TRBV5-5 to TRBJ2-2; D is perhaps TRBD1 (6 bases). Trimming took off 4 bases at V and 7 bases at J, with 11 bases between the two ends. The CDR3 spans 13 residues. The germline V gene has CDR1 SGHKS and CDR2 YYEKEE (reference sequence). The CDR3 region is CASSLRGNGELFF. CDR3 sequence (DNA): TGTGCCAGCAGCCTCAGGGGTAACGGGGAGCTGTTTTTT.

The rearrangement links TRBV4-3 to TRBJ2-2; D perhaps matches TRBD2 (5 bases). Germline V gene lookup returns CDR1 LGHNA and CDR2 YSLEER. The CDR3 loop spans 15 amino acids. Trimming shortened V by 1 base and J by 4 bases, and 10 bases separated the two germline ends. CDR3 region: CASSQVAWGTGELFF. CDR3 DNA sequence: TGCGCCAGCAGCCAAGTAGCGTGGGGCACCGGGGAGCTGTTTTTT.

The chain links TRBV7-3 to TRBJ2-3; 11 bases fit TRBD2. The CDR3 consists of 18 residues. V dropped 1 base and J dropped 0; count of bases not matched to a gene: 6. Germline values: CDR1 SGHTA, CDR2 FQGTGA. CDR3 in DNA: TGTGCCAGCAGCTTAAGGCCTAGCGGGGGGCCTAGCACAGATACGCAGTATTTT. Its translation is CASSLRPSGGPSTDTQYF.

The rearrangement uses TRBV29-1 and TRBJ2-6, with D possibly matching TRBD1 (5 bases). V lost 7 bases to trimming and J lost 0 bases, with 7 bases between them. This CDR3 has 13 amino acids. Germline CDR1 SQVTM, CDR2 ANQGSEA. The CDR3: CSAQGSGANVLTF. Written as DNA, the CDR3 is TGCAGCGCCCAGGGCTCTGGGGCCAACGTCCTGACTTTC.